The clone carrying this TCR beta chain was observed once. Its target is not known. The data originate from a study of shared clonotypes between healthy human individuals. The CDR3 spans 14 residues. The germline V gene has CDR1 SQVTM and CDR2 ANQGSEA. Trimming shortened V by 4 bases and J by 0 bases, and 13 bases separated the two germline ends. For sorted subsets, approximately 180 ng DNA per replicate equaled tens of thousands of T cell genomes. The data were produced by immunoSEQ multiplex PCR, yet TCRdb's version contains in-frame clones alone and is incomplete. The sample lists a few million clones; around 94% were seen once. Study findings and constraints: Non-shared clonotypes displayed generation probabilities falling below those of clonotypes present in all four donors.

The clonotype originates from a man aged 18 to 30 in good health. This chain links TRBV29-1 with TRBJ2-7; D is undetermined. The specimen sequenced was naive CD4+ T cells sorted from blood. Stated subset: CD45RA+ positively selected. In DNA, the CDR3 is TGCAGCGTTGGTGGGCAATCCGGCTCCTACGAGCAGTACTTC. Encoded protein: CSVGGQSGSYEQYF.